This T cell receptor beta chain was identified in a study of a mutant IDH1 vaccine in newly diagnosed glioma (dated by TCRdb to the early 2020s). In the study overall: In the chemotherapy-containing groups, vaccination started alongside temozolomide cycles, whereas in patients who had radiotherapy alone it started 4-6 weeks after radiotherapy. The roughly 30 treated patients were 62.5% male and 37.5% female, with a mean age of approximately 38 years. Prior to enrollment, standard therapy consisting of radiotherapy alone, temozolomide alone, or radiochemotherapy with temozolomide had been administered to patients, with the combination being received by most patients. The week-35 safety follow-up took place at visit V12, and the week-47 end of study took place at visit V13. Peripheral blood samples were drawn at six visits, namely V03 (baseline), V05, V07, V10, V12 and V13. For exploratory analyses, longitudinal TCRB deep sequencing was carried out in approximately 25 treated patients wherever samples were available.

Taken with the paper, the label for time point translates to: week 47, end of study. A 20-mer mutant IDH1 peptide at 300 micrograms in Montanide made up each vaccine dose, which was injected subcutaneously together with topical imiquimod. Across visits V03 through V10, patients got a total of eight vaccinations, given in weeks 1, 3, 5, 7, 11, 15, 19 and 23. The donors had newly diagnosed IDH1-mutant astrocytomas of WHO grade 3 or 4 that showed loss of nuclear ATRX. The samples were drawn from NOA16, a multicentre, single-arm, open-label phase I trial in Germany that tested a mutant IDH1 peptide vaccine in humans for the first time. Genomic DNA for TCRB sequencing was isolated from EDTA blood with the DNeasy Blood and Tissue Kit. For this clone: Its binding antigen is unknown. No base quality information exists; no much larger clone differs at one position.

The library was produced with the immunoSEQ multiplex PCR assay. The hsTCRB Kit was used according to the manufacturer's protocol to amplify rearranged TCR beta chain sequences. Sequencing of TCRB libraries was carried out on an Illumina MiSeq. On the study's bioinformatics: Demultiplexing, trimming and gene mapping were performed with the kit vendor's proprietary platform. As stored in TCRdb, this immuneACCESS dataset retains in-frame rearrangements with V and J assigned. A fraction of the clones does not appear; measured against another copy, unresolved V genes explain less than half of the discrepancy, and the remainder lacks a known reason. D and trimming were read from the DNA, whereas the V and J calls and clone size are those reported in that table. In all, the sample holds some 31,000 clones, and about 86% of those were seen once. Together, the top ten hold 25% to 35% of the sample. Per the germline V gene (reference sequence), LNHDA is the CDR1 and SQIVND is the CDR2. V trim: 4 bases; J trim: 2 bases; unmatched bases: 2. Spanning cysteine to phenylalanine, the CDR3 consists of 15 amino acids. Kept here is only the CDR3 DNA, which spans 45 bases and is read in frame from base 1.

What the research found in general, with its limitations: Immune responses induced by the vaccine were seen in around 94% of patients across multiple MHC alleles. The authors noted that analyses of patient blood samples could not be reproduced because of sample limitations. Selection of PBMC samples for TCRB deep sequencing was based on availability. Pseudoprogression seemed to be unrelated to changes in the top peripheral T cell clonotypes found by TCRB sequencing.

The chain was built from TRBV19 and TRBJ2-5; 12 junctional bases match TRBD2. Specimen: PBMCs, collected from a glioma patient whose treatment included an IDH1 peptide vaccine. This TCR came from a man aged 25 to 40 with glioma. The bases read TGTGCCAGTAGTAAGACTAGCGGGGGACAAGAGACCCAGTACTTC. Its translation is CASSKTSGGQETQYF.